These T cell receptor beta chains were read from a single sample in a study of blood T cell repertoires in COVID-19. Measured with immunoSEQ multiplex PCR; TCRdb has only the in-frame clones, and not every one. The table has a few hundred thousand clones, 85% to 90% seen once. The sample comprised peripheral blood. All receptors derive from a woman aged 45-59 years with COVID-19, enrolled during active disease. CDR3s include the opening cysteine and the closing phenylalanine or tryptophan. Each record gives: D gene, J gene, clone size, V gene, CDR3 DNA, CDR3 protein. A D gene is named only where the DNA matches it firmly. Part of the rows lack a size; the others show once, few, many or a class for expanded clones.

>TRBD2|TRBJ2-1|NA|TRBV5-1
TGCGCCAGCGCTATGACTAGCGGAACCTACAATGAGCAGTTCTTC
CASAMTSGTYNEQFF
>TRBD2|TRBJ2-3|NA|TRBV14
TGTGCCAGCAGCCAAGTCTCCGGGAGGGGGAGCACAGATACGCAGTATTTT
CASSQVSGRGSTDTQYF
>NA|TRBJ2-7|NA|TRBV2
TGTGCCAGCAGAGGGACAAACTCCTACGAGCAGTACTTC
CASRGTNSYEQYF
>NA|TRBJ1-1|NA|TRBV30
TGTGCCTGGAGTGCCATCTTATCGGGGGGGCCACAGAACACTGAAGCTTTCTTT
CAWSAILSGGPQNTEAFF
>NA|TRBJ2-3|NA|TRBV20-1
TGCAGTGCCCATTTCACAGATACGCAGTATTTT
CSAHFTDTQYF
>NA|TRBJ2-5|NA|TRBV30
TGTGCCTGGTCCGCCCAACTGGGTGAGGCCCAGTACTTC
CAWSAQLGEAQYF
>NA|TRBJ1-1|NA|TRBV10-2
TGCGCCAGCAAAGTCCTTTCTGGGGCAGGGATCACTGAAGCTTTCTTT
CASKVLSGAGITEAFF
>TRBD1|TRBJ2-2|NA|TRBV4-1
TGCGCCAGCAGCCAAGTAGGGGGCGTTTGGAACACCGGGGAGCTGTTTTTT
CASSQVGGVWNTGELFF
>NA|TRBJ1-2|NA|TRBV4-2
TGTGCCAGCAGCCAAGTTTTAAGCCCAATCCATGGCTACACCTTC
CASSQVLSPIHGYTF
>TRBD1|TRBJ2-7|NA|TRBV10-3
TGTGCCATCAGTGAGCCGGGACAGAGCTACGTGGGGCAGTACTTC
CAISEPGQSYVGQYF
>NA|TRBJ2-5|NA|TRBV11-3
TGTGCCAGCAGCCGCAGCCAGACTCAAGAGACCCAGTACTTC
CASSRSQTQETQYF
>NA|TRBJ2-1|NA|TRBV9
TGTGCCAGCAGGCCCCCCGGGACTCGGGCCAATGAGCAGTTCTTC
CASRPPGTRANEQFF
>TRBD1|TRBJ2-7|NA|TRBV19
TGTGCCAGTAGCAGAACAGGGGTCGGGGAGCAGTACTTC
CASSRTGVGEQYF
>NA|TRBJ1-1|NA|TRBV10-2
TGCGCCAGCAGTGGGGAGGGGTACACTGAAGCTTTCTTT
CASSGEGYTEAFF
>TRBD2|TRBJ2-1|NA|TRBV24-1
TGTGCCACCAGTGACCCCAACCCATTAGCGGGAGCTTACAATGAGCAGTTCTTC
CATSDPNPLAGAYNEQFF
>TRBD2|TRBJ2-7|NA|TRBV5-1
TGCGCCAGCAGCAAGTCGTTTCTAGCGGGAGTCTCCTACGAGCAGTACTTC
CASSKSFLAGVSYEQYF
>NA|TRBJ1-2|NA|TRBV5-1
TGCGCCAGCAGCTTGGCCTCGACAGGTTCCGGCTACACCTTC
CASSLASTGSGYTF
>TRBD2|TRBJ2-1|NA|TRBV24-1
TGTGCCACCAGGGACGATACAGCGGGGAAGCAGTTCTTC
CATRDDTAGKQFF
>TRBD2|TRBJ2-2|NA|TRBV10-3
TGTGCCATCAGTGAGGACCCGGGACTAGCGGGAATAGTAGGGGACACCGGGGAGCTGTTTTTT
CAISEDPGLAGIVGDTGELFF
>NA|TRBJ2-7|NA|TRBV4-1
TGCGCCAGCAGCCGGTCGGGACTGAGCTCCTACGAGCAGTACTTC
CASSRSGLSSYEQYF
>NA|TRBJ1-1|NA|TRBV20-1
TGCAGTGCCTCCAGGGAGGGGGAAGCTTTCTTT
CSASREGEAFF
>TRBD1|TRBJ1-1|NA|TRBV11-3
TGTGCCAGCAGCTTCACCGGGACAGGGGGGACTGAAGCTTTCTTT
CASSFTGTGGTEAFF
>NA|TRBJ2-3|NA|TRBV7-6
TGTGCCAGCAGCTTATTTCCCCAGGGCACAGATACGCAGTATTTT
CASSLFPQGTDTQYF
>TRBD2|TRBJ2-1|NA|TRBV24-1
TGTGCCACCAGTGATCGGCGGGAGGGCCTCAATGAGCAGTTCTTC
CATSDRREGLNEQFF
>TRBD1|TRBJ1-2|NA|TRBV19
TGTGCCAGTAGTATTTTGGGGGACAGGCACTATGGCTACACCTTC
CASSILGDRHYGYTF
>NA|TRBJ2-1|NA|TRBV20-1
TGCAGTGCACTATTCCACAATGAGCAGTTCTTC
CSALFHNEQFF
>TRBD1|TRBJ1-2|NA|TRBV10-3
TGTGCCATCAGCTCAACAGGGGGCGAAGTTGGCTACACCTTC
CAISSTGGEVGYTF
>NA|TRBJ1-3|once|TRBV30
TGTGCCTGGATGAGAGGCAATATTATAGAGCGCGGAAACACCATATATTTT
CAWMRGNIIERGNTIYF
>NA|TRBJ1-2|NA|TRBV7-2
TGTGCCAGCAGCTTCGGTGGCAGGGAGGCTAACTATGGCTACACCTTC
CASSFGGREANYGYTF
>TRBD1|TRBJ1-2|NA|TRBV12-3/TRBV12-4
TGTGCCAGCAGTGTAGGACAGGGGTATGGCTACACCTTC
CASSVGQGYGYTF
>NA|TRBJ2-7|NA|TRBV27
TGTGCCACCGCCACCCCGACGGGGTCCTACGAGCAGTACTTC
CATATPTGSYEQYF
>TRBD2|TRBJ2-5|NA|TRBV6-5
TGTGCCAGCAGGGGACCTAGCGGACAAGAGACCCAGTACTTC
CASRGPSGQETQYF
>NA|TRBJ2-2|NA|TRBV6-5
TGTGCCAGCAGTTCCCGGGGTGCGAACACCGGGGAGCTGTTTTTT
CASSSRGANTGELFF
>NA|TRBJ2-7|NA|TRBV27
TGTGCCAGCAGTCCACCTTCAACAGGCTTTGCCGCCCACGAGCAGTACTTC
CASSPPSTGFAAHEQYF
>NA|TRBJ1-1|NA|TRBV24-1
TGTGCCACCAGTGAAACAGGGAACACTGAAGCTTTCTTT
CATSETGNTEAFF
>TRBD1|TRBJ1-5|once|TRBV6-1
TGTGCCAGCAGTGAGGGACAGGGGTCTGGCAATCAGCCCCAGCATTTT
CASSEGQGSGNQPQHF
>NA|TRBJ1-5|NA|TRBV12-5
TGTGCTAGTGGTTCCGAGTTCCTCCGGACTGATCAGCCCCAGCATTTT
CASGSEFLRTDQPQHF
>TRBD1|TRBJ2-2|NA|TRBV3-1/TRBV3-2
TGTGCCAGCAGCCAGTACAGGGGTCACACCGGGGAGCTGTTTTTT
CASSQYRGHTGELFF
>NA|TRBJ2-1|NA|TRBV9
TGTGCCAGCAGCGTAGCCCCGAGCTCCTACAATGAGCAGTTCTTC
CASSVAPSSYNEQFF
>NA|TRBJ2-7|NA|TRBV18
TGTGCCAGCTCACCACACCCGGGTCCCAGCGAGCAGTACTTC
CASSPHPGPSEQYF
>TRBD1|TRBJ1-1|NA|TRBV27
TGTGCCAGCAGGGACAGGGGCAGGACCACTGAAGCTTTCTTT
CASRDRGRTTEAFF
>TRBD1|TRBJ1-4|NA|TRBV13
TGTGCCAGCAGCACCGGGACAGGGATTGAAAAACTGTTTTTT
CASSTGTGIEKLFF
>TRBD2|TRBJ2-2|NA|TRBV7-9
TGTGCCAGCAGCCCCCGGACTAGCGGGAGAGGGGCCACCGGGGAGCTGTTTTTT
CASSPRTSGRGATGELFF
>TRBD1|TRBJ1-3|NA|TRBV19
TGTGCCAGTAGCGACAGGGCCTCTGGAAACACCATATATTTT
CASSDRASGNTIYF
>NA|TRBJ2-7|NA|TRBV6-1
TGTGCCAGCAGTGAAAGTCGGAGGATCGGATCCTACGAGCAGTACTTC
CASSESRRIGSYEQYF
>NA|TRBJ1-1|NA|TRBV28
TGTGCCAGCAGTTCGACAGGCCCGAACACTGAAGCTTTCTTT
CASSSTGPNTEAFF
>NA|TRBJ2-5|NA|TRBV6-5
TGTGCCAGCAGTTTGGGTTGGGGGCGCGTTTGGGAGACCCAGTACTTC
CASSLGWGRVWETQYF
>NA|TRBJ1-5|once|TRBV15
TGTGCCACGAGGGATTGGAGTGGCGGCAATCAGCCCCAGCATTTT
CATRDWSGGNQPQHF
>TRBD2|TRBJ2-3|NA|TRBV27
TGTGCCAGCAGTTTGTTAGCGGGAGATTCGGATACGCAGTATTTT
CASSLLAGDSDTQYF
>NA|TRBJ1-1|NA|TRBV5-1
TGCGCCAGCAGCCACCAACCGACAGACATGAACACTGAAGCTTTCTTT
CASSHQPTDMNTEAFF
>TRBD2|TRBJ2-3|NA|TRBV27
TGTGCCAGCAGACCCCGGACTAGCGGGGTGAGCACAGATACGCAGTATTTT
CASRPRTSGVSTDTQYF
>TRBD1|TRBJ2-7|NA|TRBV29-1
TGCAGCGCCTTTGGAGGACAGGGGGGCTACGAGCAGTACTTC
CSAFGGQGGYEQYF
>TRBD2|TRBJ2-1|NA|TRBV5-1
TGCGCCAGCAGCTTTTTTGGGGGAGGGAGCTCCTACAATGAGCAGTTCTTC
CASSFFGGGSSYNEQFF
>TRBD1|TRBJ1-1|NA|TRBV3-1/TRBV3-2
TGTGCCAGCAGCCCCGGGACAGGGCAGGCTTTCTTT
CASSPGTGQAFF
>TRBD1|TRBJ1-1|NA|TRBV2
TGTGCCCGAAAACGGACAGGGACTGCTGAAGCTTTCTTT
CARKRTGTAEAFF
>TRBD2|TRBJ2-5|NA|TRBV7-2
TGTGCCAGCAGACGCAATATGGCGGGGGAGGAAGAGACCCAGTACTTC
CASRRNMAGEEETQYF
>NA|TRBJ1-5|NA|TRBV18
TGTGCCAGCTCACCAGGGGGGAAAGGGCAGCCCCAGCATTTT
CASSPGGKGQPQHF
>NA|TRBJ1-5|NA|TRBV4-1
TGCGCCAGCAGCCAAACGTCGGGGCCCCAGCATTTT
CASSQTSGPQHF
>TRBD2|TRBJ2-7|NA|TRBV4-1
TGCGCCAGCAGCCAAGAAGATTGGCGGGAGGGCCAGCAGTACTTC
CASSQEDWREGQQYF